The 8 T cell receptor beta chains in this list originate from one sample, sequenced in a study of OX40 agonist ivuxolimab in advanced cancers. The repertoire was sequenced with immunoSEQ multiplex PCR; TCRdb's copy has only in-frame clones and lacks some. This sample carries 15,000 to 20,000 clones, more than 60% of them seen once, and the ten largest clones take 33%. This specimen consisted of CD4+ or CD8+ T cells sorted from blood, obtained in a trial of the OX40 agonist ivuxolimab. These receptors were taken from an adult with an advanced solid tumor such as melanoma, head and neck, liver or kidney cancer.

V is TRBV6-5 and J is TRBJ2-7; D possibly uses TRBD1 or TRBD2 (5 bases each). V shed 2 bases and J shed 4 bases, with 12 bases lying between them. Germline lookup yields CDR1 MNHEY and CDR2 SVGAGI. CDR3 length equals 14 residues. CDR3 protein: CASSYVRAGYEQYF. The CDR3 coding sequence is TGTGCCAGCAGTTACGTCAGGGCGGGTTACGAGCAGTACTTC.

This chain links TRBV13 with TRBJ1-4; no clear D. The CDR3 contains 13 residues. Germline V gene sequence: CDR1 PRHDT, CDR2 FYEKMQ (reference sequence). Between the trimmed V and J ends, which lost 3 bases and 5 bases, there was a span of 7 bases. The CDR3 DNA follows: TGTGCCAGCAGCTTTGACACGAATGAAAAACTGTTTTTT. It yields the protein CASSFDTNEKLFF.

The chain couples TRBV7-9 to TRBJ1-1; D not resolved. Looked up from germline, CDR1 is SEHNR and CDR2 is FQNEAQ (reference sequence). V was clipped by 3 bases and J by 1 base, with 9 bases between them. The CDR3 covers 14 residues. Here the CDR3 reads CASSFSWGNTEAFF. The CDR3 bases are TGTGCCAGCAGCTTCTCCTGGGGGAACACTGAAGCTTTCTTT.

The rearrangement joins TRBV2 to TRBJ1-3; D is uncertain. V was shortened by 3 bases and J by 4 bases, with 13 bases between the two germline ends. There are 15 residues in the CDR3. Germline CDR1 and CDR2: SNHLY and FYNNEI. The DNA of the CDR3 is TGTGCCAGCAGTGATGAGCCGGGCCGGGGAAACACCATATATTTT. Translating gives CASSDEPGRGNTIYF. The full variable domain, with the rest looked up from reference TRBV2 and TRBJ1-3, is EPEVTQTPSHQVTQMGQEVILRCVPISNHLYFYWYRQILGQKVEFLVSFYNNEISEKSEIFDDQFSVERPDGSNFTLKIRSTKLEDSAMYFCASSDEPGRGNTIYFGEGSWLTVV.

The table lists this clone with a few counts. V and J are TRBV7-8 and TRBJ1-5; D is unresolved. The germline V gene encodes CDR1 SGHVS and CDR2 FQNEAQ. The CDR3 loop spans 11 amino acids. The ends were cut back, 1 base at V and 14 bases at J, with 9 bases in the middle. The CDR3 coding sequence is TGTGCCAGCAGCTTAGGGACCCTAAAGCATTTT. This gives the protein CASSLGTLKHF. Full variable domain (missing parts from reference TRBV7-8 and TRBJ1-5): GAGVSQSPRYKVAKRGQDVALRCDPISGHVSLFWYQQALGQGPEFLTYFQNEAQLDKSGLPSDRFFAERPEGSVSTLKIQRTQQEDSAVYLCASSLGTLKHFGDGTRLSIL.

V and J are TRBV29-1 and TRBJ2-1; 12 bases match TRBD1. Germline CDR1 SQVTM, CDR2 ANQGSEA. J gave up 9 bases and V 6 bases, and 3 bases lay outside the gene matches. This CDR3 has 12 residues. The CDR3, as DNA: TGCAGCGTGGGACAGGGGGCAGGTGAGCAGTTCTTC. This translates into CSVGQGAGEQFF.

The genes are TRBV7-6 and TRBJ1-1, with a weak D call TRBD1 (6 bases). V lost 8 bases, J lost 1 base, and 11 bases lay in between. The CDR3 is 13 amino acids. Germline CDR1 SGHVS, CDR2 FNYEAQ. The CDR3 is CASGWGANTEAFF. In DNA form, the CDR3 reads TGTGCCAGCGGGTGGGGGGCGAACACTGAAGCTTTCTTT.

This clone was counted a single time. V usage is TRBV6-5 and J usage is TRBJ1-1; D gene ambiguous. Germline V CDR1 and CDR2: MNHEY, SVGAGI. The CDR3 has 13 amino acids. Between the trimmed V and J ends, which lost 2 bases and 7 bases, there was a span of 11 bases. The CDR3 reads CASSYAGISEAFF. DNA of the CDR3: TGTGCCAGCAGTTACGCGGGTATTAGTGAAGCTTTCTTT.